This TCR beta chain comes out of a study of identical twins. Via MiXCR, TCRdb re-called the 5' RACE reads, giving one row per CDR3 protein. The repertoire holds roughly 260,000 distinct CDR3 sequences, with over 13% as singletons. This clonotype was seen a handful of times. Its antigen is unidentified. The study's findings and limits: Twins' surplus sharing was weaker for beta out-of-frame sequences. Abundant cord blood beta clonotypes carried fewer insertions; memory repertoires showed none.

CDR3 length: 15 amino acids. The J segment lost 5 bases and the V segment lost 2 bases, leaving 5 bases of the junction unmatched. The V gene's germline CDR1 is KGHDR and CDR2 SFDVKD. This receptor was obtained from a woman under 30 in good health. Sequencing used memory (CD45RO+) T cells sorted from blood. The rearrangement joins TRBV24-1 to TRBJ2-1; 7 bases match TRBD1. In nucleotides, the CDR3 is TGTGCCACCAGTGATTCTGGGACAGCCGACAATGAGCAGTTCTTC. Translated: CATSDSGTADNEQFF.